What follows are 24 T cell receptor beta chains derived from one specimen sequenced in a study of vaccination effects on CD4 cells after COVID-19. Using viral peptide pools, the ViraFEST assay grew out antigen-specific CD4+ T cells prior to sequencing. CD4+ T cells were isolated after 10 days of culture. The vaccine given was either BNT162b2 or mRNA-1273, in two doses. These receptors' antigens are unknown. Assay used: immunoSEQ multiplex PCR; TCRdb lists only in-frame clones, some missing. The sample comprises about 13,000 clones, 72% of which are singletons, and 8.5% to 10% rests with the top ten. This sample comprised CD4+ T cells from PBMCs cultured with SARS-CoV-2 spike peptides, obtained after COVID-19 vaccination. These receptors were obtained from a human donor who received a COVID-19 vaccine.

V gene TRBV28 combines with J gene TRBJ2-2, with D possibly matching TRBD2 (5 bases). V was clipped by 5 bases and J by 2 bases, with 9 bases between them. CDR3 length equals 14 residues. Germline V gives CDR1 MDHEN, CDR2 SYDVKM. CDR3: CASSPGLNTGELFF. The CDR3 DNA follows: TGTGCCAGCAGTCCCGGACTCAACACCGGGGAGCTGTTTTTT. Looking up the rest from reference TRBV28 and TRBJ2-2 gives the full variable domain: DVKVTQSSRYLVKRTGEKVFLECVQDMDHENMFWYRQDPGLGLRLIYFSYDVKMKEKGDIPEGYSVSREKKERFSLILESASTNQTSMYLCASSPGLNTGELFFGEGSRLTVL.

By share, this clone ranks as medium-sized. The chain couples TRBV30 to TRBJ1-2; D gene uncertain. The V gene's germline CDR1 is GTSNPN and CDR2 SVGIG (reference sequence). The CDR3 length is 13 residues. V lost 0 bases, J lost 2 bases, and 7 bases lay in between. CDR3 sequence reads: CAWSVKKNYGYTF. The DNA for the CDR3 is TGTGCCTGGAGTGTAAAGAAAAACTATGGCTACACCTTC.

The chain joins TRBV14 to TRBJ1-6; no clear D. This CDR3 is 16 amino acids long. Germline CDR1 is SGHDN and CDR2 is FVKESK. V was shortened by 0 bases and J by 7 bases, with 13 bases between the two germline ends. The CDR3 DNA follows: TGTGCCAGCAGCCAAGAATTACTGGCAGGAAATTCACCCCTCCACTTT. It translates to CASSQELLAGNSPLHF.

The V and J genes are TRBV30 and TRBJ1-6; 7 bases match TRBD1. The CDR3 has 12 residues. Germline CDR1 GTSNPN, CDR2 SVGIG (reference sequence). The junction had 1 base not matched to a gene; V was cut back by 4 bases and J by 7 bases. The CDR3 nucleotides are TGTGCCTGGACAGGGGGAAATTCACCCCTCCACTTT. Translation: CAWTGGNSPLHF.

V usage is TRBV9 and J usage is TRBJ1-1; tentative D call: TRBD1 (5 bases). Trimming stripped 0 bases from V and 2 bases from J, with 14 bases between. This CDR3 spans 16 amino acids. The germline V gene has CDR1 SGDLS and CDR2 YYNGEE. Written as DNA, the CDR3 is TGTGCCAGCAGCGTAGTTGCAGGGAAGCTTAACACTGAAGCTTTCTTT. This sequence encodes CASSVVAGKLNTEAFF.

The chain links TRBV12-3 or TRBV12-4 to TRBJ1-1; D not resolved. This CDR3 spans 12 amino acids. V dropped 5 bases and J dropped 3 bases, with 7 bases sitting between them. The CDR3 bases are TGTGCCAGCAGTAATCGGGACACTGAAGCTTTCTTT. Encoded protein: CASSNRDTEAFF.

CDR3 region: CASRLGHTGELFF. CDR3 sequence (DNA): TGTGCCAGCAGACTCGGTCACACCGGGGAGCTGTTTTTT. The chain links TRBV2 to TRBJ2-2; D remains unclear. Trimming removed 6 bases at V and 3 bases at J, with 8 bases between. Per germline, CDR1 SNHLY and CDR2 FYNNEI. The CDR3 covers 13 residues.

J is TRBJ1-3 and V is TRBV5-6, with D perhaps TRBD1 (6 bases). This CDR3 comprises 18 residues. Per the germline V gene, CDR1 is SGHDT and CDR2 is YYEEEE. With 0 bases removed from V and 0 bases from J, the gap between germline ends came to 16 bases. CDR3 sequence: CASSLVIGTPSSGNTIYF. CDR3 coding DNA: TGTGCCAGCAGCTTGGTAATTGGGACACCGAGCTCTGGAAACACCATATATTTT.

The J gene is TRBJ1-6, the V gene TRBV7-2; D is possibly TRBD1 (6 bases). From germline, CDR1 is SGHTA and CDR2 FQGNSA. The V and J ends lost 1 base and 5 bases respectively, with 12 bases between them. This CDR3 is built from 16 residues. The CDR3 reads CASSLVGGQDNSPLHF. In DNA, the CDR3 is TGTGCCAGCAGCTTAGTCGGGGGGCAAGATAATTCACCCCTCCACTTT.

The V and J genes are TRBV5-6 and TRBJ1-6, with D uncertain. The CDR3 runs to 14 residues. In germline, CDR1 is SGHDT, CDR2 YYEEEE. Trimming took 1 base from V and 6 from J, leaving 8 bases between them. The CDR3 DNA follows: TGTGCCAGCAGCTTGCCGTATGGTAATTCACCCCTCCACTTT. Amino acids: CASSLPYGNSPLHF.

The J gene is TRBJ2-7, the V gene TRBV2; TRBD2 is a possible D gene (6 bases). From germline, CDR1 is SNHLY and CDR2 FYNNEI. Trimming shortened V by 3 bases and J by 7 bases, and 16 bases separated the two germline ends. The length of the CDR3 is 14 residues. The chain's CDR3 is CASSDVVLAGEQYF. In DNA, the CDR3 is TGTGCCAGCAGTGATGTCGTACTAGCTGGGGAGCAGTACTTC.

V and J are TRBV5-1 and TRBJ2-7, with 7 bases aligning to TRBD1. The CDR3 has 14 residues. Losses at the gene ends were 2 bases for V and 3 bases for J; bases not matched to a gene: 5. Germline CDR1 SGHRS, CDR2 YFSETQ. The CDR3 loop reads CASSLGGRFYEQYF. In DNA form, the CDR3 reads TGCGCCAGCAGCTTAGGGGGCCGTTTCTACGAGCAGTACTTC.

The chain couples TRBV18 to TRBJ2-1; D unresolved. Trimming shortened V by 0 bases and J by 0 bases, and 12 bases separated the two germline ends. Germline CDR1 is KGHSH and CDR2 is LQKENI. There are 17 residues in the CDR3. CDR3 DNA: TGTGCCAGCTCACCACCGTCGACGTTTAGCTCCTACAATGAGCAGTTCTTC. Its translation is CASSPPSTFSSYNEQFF.

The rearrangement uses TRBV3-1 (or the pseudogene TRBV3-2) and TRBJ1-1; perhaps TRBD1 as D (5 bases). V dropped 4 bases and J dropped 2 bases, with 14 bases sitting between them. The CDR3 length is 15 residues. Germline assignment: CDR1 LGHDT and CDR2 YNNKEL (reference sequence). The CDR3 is CASSPRVGANTEAFF. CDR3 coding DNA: TGTGCCAGCAGCCCCCGGGTTGGGGCAAACACTGAAGCTTTCTTT.

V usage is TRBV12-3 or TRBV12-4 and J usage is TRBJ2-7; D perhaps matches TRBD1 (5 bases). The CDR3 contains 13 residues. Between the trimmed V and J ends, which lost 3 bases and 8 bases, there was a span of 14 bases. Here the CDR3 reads CASSLSAGSKQYF. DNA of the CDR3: TGTGCCAGCAGTTTGAGCGCAGGGTCGAAGCAGTACTTC.

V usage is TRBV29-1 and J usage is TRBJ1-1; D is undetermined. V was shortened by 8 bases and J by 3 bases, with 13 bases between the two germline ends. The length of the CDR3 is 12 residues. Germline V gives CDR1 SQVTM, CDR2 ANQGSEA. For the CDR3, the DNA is TGCAGCTACCATCGACTGGACACTGAAGCTTTCTTT. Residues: CSYHRLDTEAFF.

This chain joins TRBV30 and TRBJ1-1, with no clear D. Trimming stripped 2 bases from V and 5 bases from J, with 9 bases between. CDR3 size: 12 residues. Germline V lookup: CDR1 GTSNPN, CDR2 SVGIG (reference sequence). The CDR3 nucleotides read TGTGCCTGGAGTCCTACGGGGACTGAAGCTTTCTTT. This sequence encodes CAWSPTGTEAFF. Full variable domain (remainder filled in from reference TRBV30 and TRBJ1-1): SQTIHQWPATLVQPVGSPLSLECTVEGTSNPNLYWYRQAAGRGLQLLFYSVGIGQISSEVPQNLSASRPQDRQFILSSKKLLLSDSGFYLCAWSPTGTEAFFGQGTRLTVV.

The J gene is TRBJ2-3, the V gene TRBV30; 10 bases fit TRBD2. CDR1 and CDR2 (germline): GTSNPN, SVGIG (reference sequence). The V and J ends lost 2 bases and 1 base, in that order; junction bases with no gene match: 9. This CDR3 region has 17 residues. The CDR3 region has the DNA TGTGCCTGGAGTCTACATACCGGGACTAGCGGCACAGATACGCAGTATTTT. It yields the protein CAWSLHTGTSGTDTQYF.

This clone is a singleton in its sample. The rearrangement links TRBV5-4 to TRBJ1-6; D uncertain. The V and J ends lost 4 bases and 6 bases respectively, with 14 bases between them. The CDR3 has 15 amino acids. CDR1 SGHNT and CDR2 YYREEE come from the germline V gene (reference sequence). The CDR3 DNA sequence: TGTGCCAGCAGCGTCCGGACTGGCCCTAATTCACCCCTCCACTTT. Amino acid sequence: CASSVRTGPNSPLHF.

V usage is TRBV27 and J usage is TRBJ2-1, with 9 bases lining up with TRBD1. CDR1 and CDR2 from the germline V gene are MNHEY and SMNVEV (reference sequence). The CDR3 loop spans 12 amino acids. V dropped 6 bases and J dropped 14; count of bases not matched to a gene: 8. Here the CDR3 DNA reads TGTGCCAGCAGCACCGCCGGGACAGGGAAGTTCTTC. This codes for CASSTAGTGKFF.

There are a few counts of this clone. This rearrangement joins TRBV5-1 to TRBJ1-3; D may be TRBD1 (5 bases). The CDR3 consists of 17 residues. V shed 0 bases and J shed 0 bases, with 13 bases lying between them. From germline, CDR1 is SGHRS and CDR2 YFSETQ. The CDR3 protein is CASSLGAGSLSGNTIYF. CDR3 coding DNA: TGCGCCAGCAGCTTGGGGGCAGGGTCCCTCTCTGGAAACACCATATATTTT.

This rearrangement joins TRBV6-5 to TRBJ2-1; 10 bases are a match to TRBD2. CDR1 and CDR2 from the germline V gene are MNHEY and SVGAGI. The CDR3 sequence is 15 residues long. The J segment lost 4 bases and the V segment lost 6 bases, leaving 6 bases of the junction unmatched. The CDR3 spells CASRKGTSAYNEQFF. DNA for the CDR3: TGTGCCAGCAGGAAGGGGACTAGCGCTTACAATGAGCAGTTCTTC.

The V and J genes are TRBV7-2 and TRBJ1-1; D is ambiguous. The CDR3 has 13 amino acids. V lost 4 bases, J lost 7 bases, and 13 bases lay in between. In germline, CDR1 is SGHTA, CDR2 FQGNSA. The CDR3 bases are TGTGCCAGCAGCTCCTTCGACTCAGATGAAGCTTTCTTT. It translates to CASSSFDSDEAFF.

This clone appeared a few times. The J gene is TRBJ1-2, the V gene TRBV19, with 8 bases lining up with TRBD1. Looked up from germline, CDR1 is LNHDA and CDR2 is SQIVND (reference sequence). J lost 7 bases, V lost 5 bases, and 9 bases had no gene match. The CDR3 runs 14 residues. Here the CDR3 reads CASSARTGLSGYTF. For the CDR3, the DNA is TGTGCCAGTAGTGCCAGGACAGGGTTGAGTGGCTACACCTTC. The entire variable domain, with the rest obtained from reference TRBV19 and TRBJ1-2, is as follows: DGGITQSPKYLFRKEGQNVTLSCEQNLNHDAMYWYRQDPGQGLRLIYYSQIVNDFQKGDIAEGYSVSREKKESFPLTVTSAQKNPTAFYLCASSARTGLSGYTFGSGTRLTVV.